The 16 T cell receptor beta chains listed next were all sequenced from one sample in a study of shared clonotypes between healthy human individuals. This table comes from immunoSEQ multiplex PCR, and its TCRdb copy is limited to in-frame clones, with some not included. This table has about 1 million clones, under 80% appearing once. Sequencing used memory CD4+ T cells sorted from blood. Noted subset: CD45RA-negative fraction. These receptors were collected from a man younger than 35 in good health.

This clone was counted between two and nine times. V is TRBV28 and J is TRBJ2-7; 7 nucleotides align to TRBD2. CDR1 and CDR2 from the germline V gene are MDHEN and SYDVKM. This CDR3 has 15 amino acids. J lost 4 bases, V lost 3 bases, and 9 bases had no gene match. The CDR3 region has the DNA TGTGCCAGCAGTTTGCGCCAGGGAGGGATATACGAGCAGTACTTC. Translated: CASSLRQGGIYEQYF. Full variable domain (outside the CDR3, taken from reference TRBV28 and TRBJ2-7): DVKVTQSSRYLVKRTGEKVFLECVQDMDHENMFWYRQDPGLGLRLIYFSYDVKMKEKGDIPEGYSVSREKKERFSLILESASTNQTSMYLCASSLRQGGIYEQYFGPGTRLTVT.

CDR3 nucleotides: TGTGCCTGGAGTGCTGAGAGAGGGGCTTACGAGCAGTACTTC. Translating it yields CAWSAERGAYEQYF. The chain has TRBV30 and TRBJ2-7, with D tentatively TRBD1 or TRBD2 (5 bases each). The V gene's germline CDR1 is GTSNPN and CDR2 SVGIG (reference sequence). The V gene lost 1 base and the J gene lost 4 bases, with 14 bases spanning the gap. This CDR3 has 14 amino acids.

This clone has just a few counts. V usage is TRBV5-4 and J usage is TRBJ2-7; 12 bases map to TRBD2. CDR3 size: 15 residues. Germline CDR1 SGHNT, CDR2 YYREEE (reference sequence). V lost 0 bases and J lost 7; bases outside the gene matches: 5. DNA for the CDR3: TGTGCCAGCAGCTTGGGGACTAGCGGGATGAGGGAGCAGTACTTC. Translated: CASSLGTSGMREQYF.

The chain links TRBV6-1 to TRBJ1-5; 7 bases are a match to TRBD1. Germline V lookup: CDR1 MNHNS, CDR2 SASEGT. The CDR3 consists of 14 residues. Trimming at V came to 6 bases and at J to 7 bases, leaving 9 bases not matched to a gene. CDR3 sequence (DNA): TGTGCCAGCAGGGGGGAGACAGGGACCCAGCCCCAGCATTTT. Protein product: CASRGETGTQPQHF.

This clone was counted a single time. V gene TRBV6-1 combines with J gene TRBJ2-2; D unresolved. CDR1 and CDR2 from the germline V gene are MNHNS and SASEGT. The CDR3 loop spans 15 amino acids. V gave up 6 bases and J gave up 0 bases, with 11 bases separating them. The CDR3 reads CASRNGQTNTGELFF. CDR3 in DNA: TGTGCCAGCAGGAATGGGCAGACGAACACCGGGGAGCTGTTTTTT.

V gene TRBV6-1 combines with J gene TRBJ1-1, with TRBD1 identical over 8 bases. Trimming removed 5 bases from V and 4 bases from J; junction bases left unmatched: 3. The CDR3 runs to 13 residues. Germline V gene data show CDR1 as MNHNS and CDR2 as SASEGT. CDR3 nucleotide sequence: TGTGCCAGCAGTCAGGGGGCAAGCACTGAAGCTTTCTTT. Translation gives CASSQGASTEAFF.

This clone was seen a single time. J is TRBJ1-4 and V is TRBV28; the D gene is possibly TRBD1 (5 bases). Trimming removed 3 bases at V and 4 bases at J, with 12 bases between. In germline, CDR1 is MDHEN, CDR2 SYDVKM. The CDR3 has 15 amino acids. The CDR3 region has the DNA TGTGCCAGCAGTTTCCGGCGGGGGATTAATGAAAAACTGTTTTTT. It yields the protein CASSFRRGINEKLFF.

The V gene is TRBV12-5, the J gene TRBJ1-2; D is undetermined. From germline, CDR1 is LGHNT and CDR2 FRNRAP. The CDR3 contains 13 residues. V lost 0 bases and J 7 bases, leaving 9 bases between the germline ends. The CDR3: CASGLVPGFGYTF. CDR3 DNA: TGTGCTAGTGGTTTGGTACCCGGGTTTGGCTACACCTTC.

The genes are TRBV25-1 and TRBJ1-1, with D hard to call. Germline assignment: CDR1 MGHDK and CDR2 SYGVNS. CDR3 size: 12 residues. Between the trimmed V and J ends, which lost 8 bases and 5 bases, there was a span of 12 bases. The CDR3 DNA reads TGTGCCAGCCGAAAGGGAGGGACTGAAGCTTTCTTT. Translation gives CASRKGGTEAFF.

The J gene is TRBJ1-2, the V gene TRBV6-5; perhaps TRBD1 as D (6 bases). The V and J ends lost 5 bases and 2 bases respectively, with 12 bases between them. The germline V gene encodes CDR1 MNHEY and CDR2 SVGAGI. This CDR3 region has 14 residues. Written as DNA, the CDR3 is TGTGCCAGCAGTGCCACCCAGGGGAACTATGGCTACACCTTC. Translated, it gives CASSATQGNYGYTF.

The rearrangement uses TRBV29-1 and TRBJ2-7, with D unclear. V was clipped by 4 bases and J by 10 bases, with 14 bases between them. Germline values: CDR1 SQVTM, CDR2 ANQGSEA. The CDR3 is made up of 11 amino acids. CDR3 amino acids: CSVGQESSQYF. The CDR3 DNA reads TGCAGCGTTGGCCAGGAGTCATCCCAGTACTTC.

The chain couples TRBV5-6 to TRBJ1-4; D not resolved. Trimming removed 0 bases at V and 6 bases at J, with 9 bases between. CDR3 length: 14 residues. Germline V gene lookup returns CDR1 SGHDT and CDR2 YYEEEE. As DNA, the CDR3 is TGTGCCAGCAGCTTGGGTGGAATCGATGAAAAACTGTTTTTT. Protein: CASSLGGIDEKLFF. The full variable domain, completed using reference TRBV5-6 and TRBJ1-4, is DAGVTQSPTHLIKTRGQQVTLRCSPKSGHDTVSWYQQALGQGPQFIFQYYEEEERQRGNFPDRFSGHQFPNYSSELNVNALLLGDSALYLCASSLGGIDEKLFFGSGTQLSVL.

Turning to this clone: The same CDR3 also results from other DNA sequences found in this sample. The chain uses TRBV5-4 and TRBJ2-7, with a weak D call TRBD2 (5 bases). V lost 3 bases and J lost 3, with 13 bases in between. Germline CDR1 reads SGHNT; CDR2 reads YYREEE (reference sequence). The CDR3 has 14 amino acids. The DNA for the CDR3 is TGTGCCAGCAGCTCCGGAGGCCTAAGCTACGAGCAGTACTTC. Translating gives CASSSGGLSYEQYF.

This sequence joins TRBV2 and TRBJ1-2, with 8 bases lining up with TRBD1. The CDR3 loop spans 14 amino acids. V was clipped by 6 bases and J by 5 bases; unmatched bases: 8. Germline V CDR1 and CDR2: SNHLY, FYNNEI. CDR3 sequence: CASRATGVIYGYTF. The CDR3 DNA follows: TGTGCCAGCAGGGCGACAGGGGTCATATATGGCTACACCTTC. Filled out from reference TRBV2 and TRBJ1-2, the complete variable domain reads EPEVTQTPSHQVTQMGQEVILRCVPISNHLYFYWYRQILGQKVEFLVSFYNNEISEKSEIFDDQFSVERPDGSNFTLKIRSTKLEDSAMYFCASRATGVIYGYTFGSGTRLTVV.

The V call is TRBV30, the J call TRBJ2-7; the match to TRBD2 covers 9 bases. This CDR3 spans 14 amino acids. Germline trimming cut 0 bases from V and 2 bases from J; bases unmatched to any gene: 2. Germline V gives CDR1 GTSNPN, CDR2 SVGIG (reference sequence). The CDR3, as DNA: TGTGCCTGGAGTGTACTAGCGGGTACCTACGAGCAGTACTTC. Translating it yields CAWSVLAGTYEQYF.

V and J are TRBV19 and TRBJ2-5; D is unresolved. V was cut by 3 bases and J by 10 bases, with 15 bases left in between. The germline V gene has CDR1 LNHDA and CDR2 SQIVND (reference sequence). The CDR3 spans 13 residues. The CDR3: CASSMSLRADQYF. Written as DNA, the CDR3 is TGTGCCAGTAGTATGAGCCTCCGGGCGGACCAGTACTTC. Based on the CDR3 plus reference TRBV19 and TRBJ2-5, the full variable domain is DGGITQSPKYLFRKEGQNVTLSCEQNLNHDAMYWYRQDPGQGLRLIYYSQIVNDFQKGDIAEGYSVSREKKESFPLTVTSAQKNPTAFYLCASSMSLRADQYFGPGTRLLVL.